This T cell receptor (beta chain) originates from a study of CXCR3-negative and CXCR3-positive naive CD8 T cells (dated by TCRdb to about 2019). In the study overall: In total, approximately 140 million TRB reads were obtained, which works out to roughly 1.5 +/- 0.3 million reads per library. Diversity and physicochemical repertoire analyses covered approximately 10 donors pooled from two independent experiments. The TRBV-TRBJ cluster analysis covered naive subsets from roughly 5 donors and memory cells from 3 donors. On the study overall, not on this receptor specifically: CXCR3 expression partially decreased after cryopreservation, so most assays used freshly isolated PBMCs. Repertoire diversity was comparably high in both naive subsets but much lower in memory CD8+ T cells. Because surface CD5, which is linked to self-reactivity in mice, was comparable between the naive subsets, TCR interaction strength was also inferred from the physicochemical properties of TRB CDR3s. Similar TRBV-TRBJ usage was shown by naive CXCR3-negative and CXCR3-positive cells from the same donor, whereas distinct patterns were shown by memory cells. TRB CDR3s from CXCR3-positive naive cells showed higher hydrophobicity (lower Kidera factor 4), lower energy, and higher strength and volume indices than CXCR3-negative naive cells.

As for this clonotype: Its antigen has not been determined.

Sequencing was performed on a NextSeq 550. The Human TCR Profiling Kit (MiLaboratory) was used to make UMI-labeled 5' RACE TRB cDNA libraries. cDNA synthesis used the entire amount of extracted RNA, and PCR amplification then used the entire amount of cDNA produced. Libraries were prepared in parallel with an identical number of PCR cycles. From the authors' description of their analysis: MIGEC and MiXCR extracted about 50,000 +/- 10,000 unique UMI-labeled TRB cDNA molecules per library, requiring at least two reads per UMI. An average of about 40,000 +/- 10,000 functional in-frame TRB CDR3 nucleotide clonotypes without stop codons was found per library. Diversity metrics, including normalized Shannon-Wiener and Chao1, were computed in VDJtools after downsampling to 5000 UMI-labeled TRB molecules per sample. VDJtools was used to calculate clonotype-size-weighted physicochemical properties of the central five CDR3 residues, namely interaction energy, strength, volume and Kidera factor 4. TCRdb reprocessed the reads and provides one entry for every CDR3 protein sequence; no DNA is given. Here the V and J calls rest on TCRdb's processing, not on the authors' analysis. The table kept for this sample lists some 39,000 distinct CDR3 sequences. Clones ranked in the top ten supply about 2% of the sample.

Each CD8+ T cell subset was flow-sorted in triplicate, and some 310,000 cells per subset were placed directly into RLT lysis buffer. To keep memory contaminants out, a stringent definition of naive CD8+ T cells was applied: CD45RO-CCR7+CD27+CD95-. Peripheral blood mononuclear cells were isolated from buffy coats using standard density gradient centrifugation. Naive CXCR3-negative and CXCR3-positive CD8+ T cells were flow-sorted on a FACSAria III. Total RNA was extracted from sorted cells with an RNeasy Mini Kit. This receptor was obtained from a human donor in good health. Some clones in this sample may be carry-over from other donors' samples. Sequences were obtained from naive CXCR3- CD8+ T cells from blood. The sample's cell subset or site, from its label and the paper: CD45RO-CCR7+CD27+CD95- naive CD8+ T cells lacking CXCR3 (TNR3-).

The CDR3: CASRTSTDTQYF. The chain uses TRBV27 and TRBJ2-3. CDR1 and CDR2 are drawn from the germline V gene (reference sequence): MNHEY, SMNVEV. From its cysteine to its phenylalanine, the CDR3 spans 12 amino acids. No DNA sequence was recorded.